This TCR beta chain was recovered during a study of T-cell memory formation after mild COVID-19. On the study more broadly: The TCR clusters were mostly specific to one donor. Study-wide results and limits: Some SARS-CoV-2-responding clones were already detected in memory before infection. A second wave of clones peaked on day 37, and their SARS-CoV-2 specificity went unconfirmed.

Looked up from germline, CDR1 is SGDLS and CDR2 is YYNGEE. The CDR3 is 16 amino acids. J gave up 4 bases and V 2 bases, and 4 bases lay outside the gene matches. TCR alpha and TCR beta cDNA libraries carrying sample barcodes and UMIs came from 5'RACE with constant-segment primers. From the 5' RACE reads, TCRdb called clonotypes with MiXCR, one entry per CDR3 protein. The sample has roughly 170,000 distinct CDR3 sequences, around 18% seen once; the top ten hold 3.9%. Comment on this clonotype: Its antigen is as yet unknown.

The receptor's source is a man aged 18 to 29 who had mild COVID-19 (a few samples of this study predate the infection). Cell type and time point are not known. The chain carries TRBV9 and TRBJ2-1, with TRBD2 matching 12 bases. Sequenced input: PBMCs or a T cell subset sorted from them (not recorded which). CDR3 amino acids: CASSVTTSGGYNEQFF. The CDR3 DNA follows: TGTGCCAGCAGCGTGACTACTAGCGGGGGGTACAATGAGCAGTTCTTC.